This passage covers 10 T cell receptor beta chains from one sample sequenced in a study of cytotoxic CD8 clonotypes in ibrutinib-treated CLL. Measured with immunoSEQ multiplex PCR; TCRdb has only the in-frame clones, and not every one. The sample consists of around 70,000 clones, roughly nine tenths of them appearing once. Sequenced material: PBMCs, taken after 12 months of ibrutinib treatment. Receptor source: a human donor with chronic lymphocytic leukemia.

This chain uses TRBV27 with TRBJ2-7; tentative D call: TRBD2 (6 bases). The CDR3 contains 17 residues. The germline V and J ends were trimmed by 2 bases and 1 base, with 18 bases remaining between them. Germline V gene sequence: CDR1 MNHEY, CDR2 SMNVEV (reference sequence). The CDR3 coding sequence is TGTGCCAGCAGTTTAGTGCGGGAACTCGGCGCTTCCTACGAGCAGTACTTC. It codes for CASSLVRELGASYEQYF.

The chain links TRBV19 to TRBJ1-2, with 9 bases that match TRBD1. The germline CDR1 and CDR2 sequences are LNHDA and SQIVND (reference sequence). This CDR3 is 13 amino acids long. J lost 7 bases, V lost 4 bases, and 4 bases had no gene match. The CDR3 region is CASSKQGAAGYTF. The CDR3 region has the DNA TGTGCCAGTAGTAAACAGGGGGCGGCTGGCTACACCTTC.

This sequence joins TRBV7-6 and TRBJ2-2; 7 bases agree with TRBD2. The ends lost 1 base at V and 2 bases at J; junction bases unmatched: 7. Per germline, CDR1 SGHVS and CDR2 FNYEAQ. This CDR3 is built from 17 residues. The chain's CDR3 is CASSLVVTSANTGELFF. Written as DNA, the CDR3 is TGTGCCAGCAGCTTAGTCGTCACTAGCGCAAACACCGGGGAGCTGTTTTTT.

The chain couples TRBV7-2 to TRBJ2-1; 11 bases line up with TRBD2. The germline V gene has CDR1 SGHTA and CDR2 FQGNSA. V trimming: 5 bases; J trimming: 4 bases; junction bases outside the gene matches: 7. The CDR3 is 16 residues long. The CDR3 loop reads CASSPRLAGSYNEQFF. CDR3 DNA: TGTGCCAGCAGCCCACGACTAGCGGGGAGTTACAATGAGCAGTTCTTC.

Of note for this clone: This sample also contains other DNA sequences that code for the same CDR3. This chain links TRBV6-1 with TRBJ1-1, with unresolved D. CDR3 length equals 14 residues. Germline CDR1 is MNHNS and CDR2 is SASEGT. V lost 1 base and J 5 bases, leaving 11 bases between the germline ends. The CDR3 protein is CASSEGGSGTEAFF. The CDR3 DNA reads TGTGCCAGCAGTGAAGGGGGTAGTGGAACTGAAGCTTTCTTT.

This chain links TRBV18 with TRBJ2-6, with D tentatively TRBD1 (5 bases). CDR1 and CDR2 (germline): KGHSH, LQKENI. The CDR3 covers 15 residues. The germline V and J ends were trimmed by 3 bases and 2 bases, with 8 bases remaining between them. The DNA for the CDR3 is TGTGCCAGCTCACCTAGCAGGGCTGGGGCCAACGTCCTGACTTTC. Translating gives CASSPSRAGANVLTF.

The V and J genes are TRBV11-3 and TRBJ2-7, with TRBD2 matching 9 bases. The CDR3 is 13 residues long. Per the germline V gene, CDR1 is SGHNT and CDR2 is YENEEA. V lost 5 bases to trimming and J lost 5 bases; unmatched junction nucleotides: 4. The CDR3 nucleotides are TGTGCCAGCAGCACCTGGACTAGCGACGAGCAGTACTTC. It encodes CASSTWTSDEQYF. Combining the CDR3 with reference TRBV11-3 and TRBJ2-7 gives the whole variable domain EAGVVQSPRYKIIEKKQPVAFWCNPISGHNTLYWYLQNLGQGPELLIRYENEEAVDDSQLPKDRFSAERLKGVDSTLKIQPAELGDSAVYLCASSTWTSDEQYFGPGTRLTVT.

This chain uses TRBV7-6 with TRBJ1-2, with 7 bases that match TRBD1. The germline CDR1 and CDR2 sequences are SGHVS and FNYEAQ. With V trimmed by 1 base and J by 1 base, 6 bases remained unmatched. The CDR3 has 16 residues. Written as DNA, the CDR3 is TGTGCCAGCAGCTTAGGGGACAGCGAAATTAACTATGGCTACACCTTC. Its translation: CASSLGDSEINYGYTF.

This chain uses TRBV7-9 with TRBJ1-2; D is unresolved. Germline loops: CDR1 SEHNR, CDR2 FQNEAQ (reference sequence). This CDR3 has 15 amino acids. V was pared by 1 base and J by 4 bases, with 13 bases between. The CDR3 spells CASSLGSGPGYGYTF. The CDR3 DNA reads TGTGCCAGCAGCTTAGGAAGTGGACCCGGCTATGGCTACACCTTC. Filled out from reference TRBV7-9 and TRBJ1-2, the complete variable domain reads DTGVSQNPRHKITKRGQNVTFRCDPISEHNRLYWYRQTLGQGPEFLTYFQNEAQLEKSRLLSDRFSAERPKGSFSTLEIQRTEQGDSAMYLCASSLGSGPGYGYTFGSGTRLTVV.

The rearrangement joins TRBV11-3 to TRBJ2-3; no definite D call. This CDR3 spans 15 amino acids. CDR1 is SGHNT, CDR2 YENEEA, per germline. The V and J ends lost 0 bases and 2 bases respectively, with 9 bases between them. The CDR3 region is CASSLEARFTDTQYF. The CDR3, as DNA: TGTGCCAGCAGCTTAGAGGCCAGATTCACAGATACGCAGTATTTT.